Reported below is one TCR beta chain. Its antigen has not been determined. No quality values exist for individual bases; no much larger clone is one base distant. The study described a robust, sensitive protocol for amplifying, sequencing and analyzing TCRs, using 3' ligation of a UMI-containing oligonucleotide to TCR cDNA. For whole blood analysis, about 2.5 ml of peripheral blood was drawn from adult healthy volunteers into Tempus tubes, and RNA was extracted according to the manufacturer's instructions. Total RNA was treated with RQ1 DNase, without cell sorting, prior to reverse transcription, with an input of roughly 1 to 1000 ng being targeted. To check how robust the pipeline was in samples where T cells make up a minority population, libraries were built from skin biopsies and whole blood. This sample stems from a study of naive and memory T cell subsets (dated by TCRdb to about 2017). Regarding the research as a whole: In the figure summarizing the skin biopsy and whole blood samples, some ten blood donors, 7 tuberculin skin test biopsies and 3 saline control biopsies were reported. PCR2 was typically run as a SYBR Green qPCR and stopped at a set threshold, although low-input samples could use end-point PCR of roughly 6 cycles instead. What the study reported, not specific to this receptor: The RNA-based method was acknowledged as potentially sensitive to TCR transcript changes with T cell activation and differentiation.

The V end loses 10 bases and the J end loses 0 bases, and a stretch of 7 bases separates them. The CDR3 covers 12 residues, taking in both the cysteine and the phenylalanine. Just CDR3 DNA is preserved here, 36 bases in frame from base 1. The germline V gene (reference sequence) provides CDR1 LNHDA and CDR2 SQIVND. Library preparation used UMI-ligation and nested PCR. The ligated cDNA was amplified by four rounds of PCR, in which nested alpha and beta constant region primers were used together with the SP2 primer. TCR RNA was reverse transcribed with SuperScript IV using alpha and beta constant region primers for the blood and skin samples. An oligonucleotide carrying the Illumina SP2 primer and a UMI was ligated to the 3' end of the cDNA by means of T4 RNA ligase 1. The 12-nucleotide UMI consisted of two random hexamers with an eight-base spacer between the hexamers to prevent hairpin formation. From the second PCR onward, TCR alpha and beta chain libraries were processed separately and dual indexed for multiplexing. After pooling, the indexed libraries were analyzed by capillary electrophoresis and sequenced on either an Illumina MiSeq or NextSeq. PhiX DNA at about 4.5-8% was spiked into libraries to increase base diversity and improve cluster recognition. The study's processing was this. Demultiplexor pulled UMIs out of read 2, joined the UMIs with the TCR sequence from read 1, and separated reads according to sample indices. V and J genes and V-J junctions were identified by Decombinator, which gave every TCR a five-part identifier that included V and J deletions. UMIs were used by Collapsinator to correct sequencing errors and PCR amplification heterogeneity, so that a UMI-based abundance was obtained for each TCR. CDR3Translator converted identifiers to nucleotide sequence, translated to amino acids, and extracted CDR3 regions using terminal motifs. Error-corrected counts of alpha and beta TCRs from blood and skin were compared after being normalized to the amount of input RNA. TCRdb itself trimmed the public reads at Q25 with fastp, ran MiXCR and retained productive beta chains. All rows with the same CDR3 protein become a single entry with the most common DNA and genes. These V and J calls are TCRdb output, not the study's own analysis. This sample comprises some 25,000 distinct CDR3 sequences, around 4.9% of them detected only once. 7% to 8% of the sample is held by the ten biggest clonotypes.

The sample was blood. Here the chain combines TRBV19 and TRBJ1-3; the D gene is unclear. The TCR comes from an adult in good health. The encoded CDR3 is CATLSSGNTIYF. The base sequence is TGTGCCACCTTGAGCTCTGGAAACACCATATATTTT.